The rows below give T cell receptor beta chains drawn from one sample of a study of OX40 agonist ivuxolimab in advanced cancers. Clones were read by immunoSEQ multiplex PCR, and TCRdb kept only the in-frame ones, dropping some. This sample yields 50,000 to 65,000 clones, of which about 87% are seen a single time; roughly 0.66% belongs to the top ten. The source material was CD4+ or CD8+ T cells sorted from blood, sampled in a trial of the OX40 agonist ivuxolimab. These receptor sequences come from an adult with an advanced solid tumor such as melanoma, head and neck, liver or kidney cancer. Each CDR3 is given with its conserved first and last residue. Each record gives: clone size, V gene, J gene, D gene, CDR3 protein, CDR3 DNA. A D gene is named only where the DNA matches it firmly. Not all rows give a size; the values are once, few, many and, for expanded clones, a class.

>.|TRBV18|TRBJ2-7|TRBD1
CASSPRVAGGDYEQYF
TGTGCCAGCTCACCACGGGTGGCAGGGGGCGATTACGAGCAGTACTTC
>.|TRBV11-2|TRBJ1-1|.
CASSLQWGSTEAFF
TGTGCCAGCAGCCTTCAGTGGGGATCCACTGAAGCTTTCTTT
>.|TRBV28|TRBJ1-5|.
CASTARISPQHF
TGTGCCAGCACCGCAAGGATCAGCCCCCAGCATTTT
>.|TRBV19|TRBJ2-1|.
CASSIGPEQFF
TGTGCCAGTAGTATAGGTCCGGAGCAGTTCTTC
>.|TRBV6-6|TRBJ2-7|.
CASSYSTIGLTYEQYF
TGTGCCAGCAGTTACTCGACGATCGGGTTAACCTACGAGCAGTACTTC
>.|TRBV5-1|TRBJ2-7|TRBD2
CASSPRAGEAGGPEYF
TGCGCCAGCAGCCCCCGGGCCGGGGAAGCGGGAGGGCCGGAGTACTTC
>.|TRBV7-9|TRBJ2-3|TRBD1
CASSWGQGAPADTQYF
TGTGCCAGCAGCTGGGGACAGGGGGCGCCCGCAGATACGCAGTATTTT
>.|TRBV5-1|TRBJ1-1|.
CATSDGLNTEAFF
TGCGCCACCTCGGACGGTCTGAACACTGAAGCTTTCTTT
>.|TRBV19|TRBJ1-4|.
CASSIHRSSTNEKLFF
TGTGCCAGTAGTATTCACAGGAGTTCAACTAATGAAAAACTGTTTTTT
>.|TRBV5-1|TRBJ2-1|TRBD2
CASSLGLGEGDEQFF
TGCGCCAGCAGCTTGGGATTAGGGGAGGGAGATGAGCAGTTCTTC
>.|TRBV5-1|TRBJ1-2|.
CASRDLANYGYTF
TGCGCCTCTCGGGACTTAGCTAACTATGGCTACACCTTC
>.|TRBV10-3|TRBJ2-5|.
CAASKGYGEQYF
TGTGCCGCGTCTAAGGGGTACGGGGAGCAGTACTTC
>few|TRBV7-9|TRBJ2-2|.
CASSLERVGRTGELFF
TGTGCCAGCAGCTTAGAAAGGGTAGGGCGCACCGGGGAGCTGTTTTTT
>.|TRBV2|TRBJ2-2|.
CAVQSRISTGELFF
TGTGCCGTCCAAAGTAGGATATCCACCGGGGAGCTGTTTTTT
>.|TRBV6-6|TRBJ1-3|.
CASSFLQGSGNTIYF
TGTGCCAGCAGTTTCCTACAGGGTTCTGGAAACACCATATATTTT
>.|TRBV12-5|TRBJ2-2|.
CASGLGHGELFF
TGTGCTAGTGGTTTGGGGCATGGGGAGCTGTTTTTT
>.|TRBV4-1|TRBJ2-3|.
CASSPPQSSTDTQYF
TGCGCCAGCAGCCCACCACAGTCTAGCACAGATACGCAGTATTTT
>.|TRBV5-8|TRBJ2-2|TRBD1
CASSARTGNTGELFF
TGTGCCAGCAGCGCCAGGACAGGGAACACCGGGGAGCTGTTTTTT
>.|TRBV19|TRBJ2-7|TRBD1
CASRAGTGSTYEQYF
TGTGCCAGTAGGGCCGGGACAGGGTCTACCTACGAGCAGTACTTC
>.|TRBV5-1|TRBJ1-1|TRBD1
CASSLGGGSGEAFF
TGCGCCAGCAGCTTGGGAGGGGGCTCGGGTGAAGCTTTCTTT
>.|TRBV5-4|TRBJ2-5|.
CASSLGDLGETQYF
TGTGCCAGCAGCTTGGGAGATCTAGGAGAGACCCAGTACTTC
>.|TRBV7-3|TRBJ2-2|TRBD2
CASSLTSASGRAPTGELFF
TGTGCCAGCAGCTTAACGTCGGCTAGCGGGAGGGCCCCCACCGGGGAGCTGTTTTTT
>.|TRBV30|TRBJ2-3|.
CAWSVGGTDTQYF
TGTGCCTGGAGTGTAGGGGGGACAGATACGCAGTATTTT
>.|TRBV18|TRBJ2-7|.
CASSPNPYEQYF
TGTGCCAGCTCACCAAATCCCTACGAGCAGTACTTC
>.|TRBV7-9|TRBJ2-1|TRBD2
CASSLDRTSARNEQFF
TGTGCCAGCAGCTTAGACCGGACTAGCGCCAGAAATGAGCAGTTCTTC
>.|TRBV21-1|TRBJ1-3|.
CASSKKRDGFSGNTIYF
TGTGCCAGCAGCAAAAAAAGGGACGGGTTCTCTGGAAACACCATATATTTT
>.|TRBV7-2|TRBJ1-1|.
CASSAQVLGTEAFF
TGTGCCAGCAGCGCACAGGTTTTGGGCACTGAAGCTTTCTTT
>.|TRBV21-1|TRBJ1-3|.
CASSEPAAGGVLNSGNTIYF
TGTGCCAGCAGCGAACCCGCGGCAGGGGGGGTCCTTAACTCTGGAAACACCATATATTTT
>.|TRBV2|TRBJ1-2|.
CASSVRVSYGYTF
TGTGCCAGCAGTGTGAGGGTCTCCTATGGCTACACCTTC
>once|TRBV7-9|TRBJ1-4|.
CASSPLTATNEKLFF
TGTGCCAGCAGCCCCCTGACAGCAACTAATGAAAAACTGTTTTTT
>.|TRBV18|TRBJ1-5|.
CASSPEPGGGQPQHF
TGTGCCAGCTCACCAGAGCCAGGAGGGGGTCAGCCCCAGCATTTT
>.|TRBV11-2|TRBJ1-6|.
CASSLEGGYNSPLHF
TGTGCCAGCAGCTTAGAGGGGGGTTATAATTCACCCCTCCACTTT
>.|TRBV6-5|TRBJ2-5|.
CASSPGETQYF
TGTGCCAGCTCTCCTGGAGAGACCCAGTACTTC
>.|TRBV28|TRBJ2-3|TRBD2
CASSAGLVRVGDTQYF
TGTGCCAGCAGTGCGGGACTAGTGCGGGTTGGAGATACGCAGTATTTT
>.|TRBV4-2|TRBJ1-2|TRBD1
CASSARDSGYTF
TGTGCCAGCAGCGCCCGGGACAGTGGCTACACCTTC
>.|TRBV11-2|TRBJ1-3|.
CASSSPFMSSGNTIYF
TGTGCCAGCAGCTCCCCCTTCATGAGCTCTGGAAACACCATATATTTT
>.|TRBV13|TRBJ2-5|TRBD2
CASSLATTSGRGETQYF
TGTGCCAGCAGCTTAGCGACGACTAGCGGGAGGGGAGAGACCCAGTACTTC
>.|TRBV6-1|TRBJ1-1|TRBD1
CASSEGLGQRPNTEAFF
TGTGCCAGCAGTGAAGGGTTGGGACAGCGACCGAACACTGAAGCTTTCTTT
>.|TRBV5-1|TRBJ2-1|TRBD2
CASSLATSGKKRVEQFF
TGCGCCAGCAGCTTGGCCACTAGCGGTAAAAAAAGGGTTGAGCAGTTCTTC